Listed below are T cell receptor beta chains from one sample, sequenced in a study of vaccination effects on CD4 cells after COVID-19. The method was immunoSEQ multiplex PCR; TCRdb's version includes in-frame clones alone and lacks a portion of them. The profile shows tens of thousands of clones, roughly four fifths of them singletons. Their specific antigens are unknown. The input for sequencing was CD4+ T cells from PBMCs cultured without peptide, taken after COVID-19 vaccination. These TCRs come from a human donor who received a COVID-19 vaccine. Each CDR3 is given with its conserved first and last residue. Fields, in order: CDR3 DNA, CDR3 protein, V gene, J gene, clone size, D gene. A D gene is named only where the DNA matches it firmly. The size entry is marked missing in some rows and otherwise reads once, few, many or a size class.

cdr3_nt: TGTGCCAGTAATTTTTATTCAGGAGTTAACACCGGGGAGCTGTTTTTT
cdr3_aa: CASNFYSGVNTGELFF
v_call: TRBV19
j_call: TRBJ2-2
clone_size: .
d_call: .

cdr3_nt: TGCAGCGGTAATTCGGGGGGCACAGATACGCAGTATTTT
cdr3_aa: CSGNSGGTDTQYF
v_call: TRBV29-1
j_call: TRBJ2-3
clone_size: .
d_call: .

cdr3_nt: TGTGCCATAGAGGCTTCGGACGGGACCTATGGCTACACCTTC
cdr3_aa: CAIEASDGTYGYTF
v_call: TRBV10-3
j_call: TRBJ1-2
clone_size: .
d_call: .

cdr3_nt: TGCGCCAGCAGCAATGGGCAGTCTAGCACAGATACGCAGTATTTT
cdr3_aa: CASSNGQSSTDTQYF
v_call: TRBV5-1
j_call: TRBJ2-3
clone_size: .
d_call: .

cdr3_nt: TGTGCCAGCAGCTTAGGGACAGCGGGAACCGGGGAGCTGTTTTTT
cdr3_aa: CASSLGTAGTGELFF
v_call: TRBV7-9
j_call: TRBJ2-2
clone_size: few
d_call: .

cdr3_nt: TGTGCCAGCAGTTTGGACAGGGGAGAGCAGTTCTTC
cdr3_aa: CASSLDRGEQFF
v_call: TRBV5-4
j_call: TRBJ2-1
clone_size: few
d_call: TRBD1

cdr3_nt: TGTGCCAGCAGTTCGAACAGGGCCAATGAGCAGTTCTTC
cdr3_aa: CASSSNRANEQFF
v_call: TRBV7-8
j_call: TRBJ2-1
clone_size: few
d_call: .

cdr3_nt: TGTGCCAGCTCACCAATCGACGGTTCCGGGGAGCTGTTTTTT
cdr3_aa: CASSPIDGSGELFF
v_call: TRBV18
j_call: TRBJ2-2
clone_size: .
d_call: .

cdr3_nt: TGTGCTAGTGGTTCGTTAGGTGAGACCCAGTACTTC
cdr3_aa: CASGSLGETQYF
v_call: TRBV12-5
j_call: TRBJ2-5
clone_size: .
d_call: .

cdr3_nt: TGTGCCAGCAGGCGACAGGTGAACACTGAAGCTTTCTTT
cdr3_aa: CASRRQVNTEAFF
v_call: TRBV2
j_call: TRBJ1-1
clone_size: .
d_call: .

cdr3_nt: TGTGCCAGCAGCCACAACCCGAACACTGAAGCTTTCTTT
cdr3_aa: CASSHNPNTEAFF
v_call: TRBV14
j_call: TRBJ1-1
clone_size: .
d_call: .

cdr3_nt: TGCGCCAGCAGCGCGGGGTCCCGAATTACTGAGCAGTTCTTC
cdr3_aa: CASSAGSRITEQFF
v_call: TRBV5-1
j_call: TRBJ2-1
clone_size: .
d_call: .

cdr3_nt: TGTGCCAGCAGTTTAGGAGCTGGCCGCAATCAGCCCCAGCATTTT
cdr3_aa: CASSLGAGRNQPQHF
v_call: TRBV28
j_call: TRBJ1-5
clone_size: .
d_call: .

cdr3_nt: TGTGCCAGCAGTGAATCAGGGAGCTCTGGAAACACCATATATTTT
cdr3_aa: CASSESGSSGNTIYF
v_call: TRBV25-1
j_call: TRBJ1-3
clone_size: .
d_call: .

cdr3_nt: TGTGCCAGCAGTTGGAGGACAGGGGAGGATGGCTACACCTTC
cdr3_aa: CASSWRTGEDGYTF
v_call: TRBV7-2
j_call: TRBJ1-2
clone_size: .
d_call: TRBD1